Here is one TCR beta chain with its context. Its antigen remains unidentified. No base quality values were provided; no much bigger clone lies one nucleotide off. Different DNA sequences within this sample yield the same CDR3. V lost 1 base and J lost 4 bases; the stretch between them is 7 bases long. The CDR1 and CDR2 encoded by the germline V gene are MDHEN and SYDVKM. The CDR3 measures 13 amino acids from cysteine to phenylalanine. Only CDR3 DNA remains: 39 bases, in frame from the first base. Using the deep immunoSEQ assay, TCR CDR3 regions were amplified from genomic DNA by multiplex PCR. For each cell subset, the extracted genomic DNA was distributed evenly across all wells of several immunoSEQ 96-well plates, and each plate served as one replicate. For sorted subsets, approximately 190 ng of genomic DNA, equivalent to roughly 33,000 T cell genomes, went into each replicate PCR. Purified libraries were quantified with a Qubit 3.0 fluorometer, sized on a Bioanalyzer 2100, and re-quantified with the KAPA Library Quantification kit. A separate single-read 150-cycle Illumina NextSeq 550 flow cell was used to sequence each immunoSEQ 96-well plate. As for how the authors treated the data: Because only junctional sequences without quality scores were contained in the immunoSEQ output, filtering matching that applied to full-length reads could not be performed. Sequences were annotated with PyIR, a Python wrapper for IgBLAST v1.9, using IMGT germline references to assign V/J genes and CDR3. Reads were filtered out if the reads had weak V/J assignments (E-value above 1e-6), no CDR3, stop codons, out-of-frame junctions, or ambiguous translated residues. V3J clonotypes were defined as sequences sharing the same inferred V gene, J gene, and CDR3 amino acid sequence. To compute the percentage overlap between repertoires, the number of shared unique clonotypes was divided by the size of the smaller repertoire. Richness of each repertoire was evaluated using RTK rarefaction, the Chao1 estimator, and Recon v2.1 estimates of unobserved clonotypes. OLGA was used to compute generation probabilities for all TCRbeta clonotypes that the gDNA method yielded from a handful of donors. TCRdb's version of the immuneACCESS table is confined to in-frame rearrangements and falls short of the full clone set. An unresolved V gene accounts for under half of the shortfall where checked; the remainder is of unknown origin. The V and J calls and clone size were taken over from that table, and D and trimming were inferred from the DNA. The table for this sample lists approximately 1.4 million clones; approximately 98% of them were counted only once. Roughly 0.45% of the sample rests with the top ten.

Healthy HIV-negative adults with no recently reported acute infections or vaccinations were included as donors. Every donor was a Caucasian adult living in Nashville, Tennessee, USA. CD4+ T cells were enriched through magnetic negative selection, after which naive cells were positively selected on CD45RA and the remaining negative fraction served as the memory subset. Blood was obtained by leukapheresis, after which PBMCs were separated by Ficoll-Histopaque density gradient centrifugation and cryopreserved in liquid nitrogen vapor phase. Analytical flow cytometry was used to check the purity and quantity of each magnetically sorted T cell population. Each sorted fraction had its genomic DNA isolated and then quantified by UV absorbance on a Nanodrop 2000c. The record originates from a study of shared clonotypes between healthy human individuals (dated by TCRdb to the early 2020s). About the study as a whole: Three men and two women, aged 18 to 49 years, made up the cohort. For each donor, three plates each were used for CD4 naive and CD4 memory, two plates were used for CD8 naive, and one plate was used for CD8 memory. The study deeply sequenced blood TCR repertoires of several healthy adults to estimate repertoire size and the extent of clonotype sharing between individuals. Different laboratories and diverse techniques were used to prepare libraries and sequence TCR repertoires, to increase sequencing depth and limit assay-specific biases. Leukapheresis yielded between about 0.85 and 10 billion PBMCs per donor.

General study outcomes and caveats: Sharing across several donors was observed for roughly 5% of naive CD4, less than 4% of naive CD8, roughly 2.3% of memory CD4, and 0.4% of memory CD8 clonotypes. Incomplete sequencing was indicated by rarefaction of sorted-subset datasets, despite the large sequencing depth. Estimated clonotype richness was generally larger for naive than for memory subsets. Pairwise subsampling led to the expectation that sequencing depth would affect the degree of clonotype sharing among donors. Sampling was restricted to blood, and TCR repertoires in tissues likely differ from the TCR repertoires found in blood. Because the study included a small number of donors, the genetic and exposure-history diversity represented was limited. Clonotypes shared by all four sorted-subset donors showed higher generation probabilities than non-shared clonotypes.

The material sequenced was naive CD4+ T cells sorted from blood. In the paper's terms, the cell subset or site label means: CD45RA+ positively selected. Recombination joined TRBV28 with TRBJ1-2; no D segment can be confidently identified. The receptor was derived from a man under 40 in good health. The CDR3 here reads CASSLLGGYGYTF. The DNA is TGTGCCAGCAGTTTATTGGGCGGCTATGGCTACACCTTC.